This T cell receptor (beta chain) was captured in a study of early T cells in non-severe SARS-CoV-2 infection. Regarding the study as a whole: VDJdb-based annotation leaned toward anti-spike CD8 responses and missed private and CD4 specificities.

This clonotype was counted at least ten times. Its cognate antigen is unknown. TCRdb fed the 5' RACE reads into MiXCR, producing one record per CDR3 protein. The sample comprises thousands of distinct CDR3 sequences, 4% to 5.5% of which are singletons, and around 10% rests with the top ten. The V gene end was trimmed by 2 bases and the J gene end by 2 bases; junction bases not matched to a gene: 10. CDR3 length equals 16 residues. Germline CDR1 reads GTSNPN; CDR2 reads SVGIG (reference sequence). This chain links TRBV30 with TRBJ1-1, with 8 bases matching TRBD1. The sequenced material came from whole blood. This receptor was identified in an adult who was a healthcare worker with PCR-confirmed SARS-CoV-2 infection or an uninfected control (not recorded which). The CDR3 nucleotides read TGTGCCTGGAGTAGGGGAGAGACAGGGGCCAACACTGAAGCTTTCTTT. Amino acid sequence: CAWSRGETGANTEAFF.